Each of the 12 T cell receptor beta chains below was sequenced from the same sample in a study of CD8 T cells in ankylosing spondylitis. Each CDR3 protein is one row after TCRdb ran MiXCR on the 5' RACE reads. The repertoire holds 150,000 to 200,000 distinct CDR3 sequences, roughly 13% seen once, with approximately 10% in the top ten. The material sequenced was blood, either unsorted or a sorted T cell fraction (not recorded which). The receptors stem from a female donor with ankylosing spondylitis or in good health (not recorded which).

The sample holds many counts of this clonotype. This chain joins TRBV7-2 and TRBJ2-7; D may correspond to TRBD1 or TRBD2 (6 bases each). Between the trimmed V and J ends, which lost 5 bases and 1 base, there was a span of 18 bases. From germline, CDR1 is SGHTA and CDR2 FQGNSA. This CDR3 spans 16 amino acids. DNA of the CDR3: TGTGCCAGCAGCCTCCAGGGGAGGCATCCATCCTACGAGCAGTACTTC. Its translation: CASSLQGRHPSYEQYF.

This clonotype was detected only a few times. Here the CDR3 reads CASSLGVRGEREQYF. CDR3 nucleotides: TGTGCCAGCAGTTTAGGTGTACGGGGGGAGCGCGAGCAGTACTTC. V is TRBV12-3 or TRBV12-4 and J is TRBJ2-7; TRBD2 matches 7 bases. Unmatched junction bases numbered 9, after V lost 1 base and J lost 6 bases. The CDR3 consists of 15 residues.

This clonotype was recorded at least ten times. The rearrangement uses TRBV6-5 and TRBJ1-3; a weak D match, TRBD1 (6 bases). Trimming pared 8 bases from V and 4 bases from J, leaving 21 bases between. Germline V gives CDR1 MNHEY, CDR2 SVGAGI. The CDR3 is 16 amino acids. DNA of the CDR3: TGTGCCAGCCATTCAGGGGCACCTGCTCTGGGAAACACCATATATTTT. Residues: CASHSGAPALGNTIYF.

This clonotype has a count of ten or more. This chain connects TRBV7-3 to TRBJ2-1; unclear D gene. The CDR3 consists of 14 residues. Deletions cut 3 bases from V and 3 bases from J, with 9 bases between. Germline V gene data show CDR1 as SGHTA and CDR2 as FQGTGA. The CDR3 loop is CASSFEGIYNEQFF. In DNA form, the CDR3 reads TGTGCCAGCAGCTTCGAAGGGATCTACAATGAGCAGTTCTTC.

This clonotype was seen at least ten times. DNA for the CDR3: TGCGCCAGCAGCCAAGTTTCGGGGGTTAACTATGGCTACACCTTC. Translation gives CASSQVSGVNYGYTF. The chain has TRBV4-3 and TRBJ1-2; tentative D call: TRBD1 (5 bases). This CDR3 spans 15 amino acids. Trimming removed 1 base at V and 1 base at J, with 10 bases between. Per the germline V gene, CDR1 is LGHNA and CDR2 is YSLEER.

This clonotype was seen ten or more times. The chain is built from TRBV10-3 and TRBJ2-3; the D gene could be TRBD1 or TRBD2 (5 bases each). V lost 3 bases and J 2 bases, leaving 15 bases between the germline ends. CDR3 size: 16 residues. CDR1 and CDR2 from the germline V gene are ENHRY and SYGVKD. The CDR3 reads CAISDFGTTITDTQYF. The DNA for the CDR3 is TGTGCCATCAGTGATTTTGGGACGACTATCACAGATACGCAGTATTTT.

There are a few counts of this clonotype. The chain carries TRBV29-1 and TRBJ1-3; tentative D call: TRBD1 (5 bases). Per the germline V gene, CDR1 is SQVTM and CDR2 is ANQGSEA. This CDR3 has 13 residues. V was trimmed by 6 bases and J by 3 bases, leaving 12 bases between them. The CDR3 nucleotides read TGCAGCGTGGGGGGACTGATTGGAAACACCATATATTTT. It yields the protein CSVGGLIGNTIYF.

This clonotype has a handful of counts. The genes are TRBV5-1 and TRBJ2-3; 12 bases fit TRBD2. V trimming: 4 bases; J trimming: 0 bases; junction bases outside the gene matches: 3. The CDR3 spans 16 residues. The germline V gene has CDR1 SGHRS and CDR2 YFSETQ. CDR3 sequence: CASSDGTSGSTDTQYF. CDR3 nucleotide sequence: TGCGCCAGCAGCGACGGGACTAGCGGGAGCACAGATACGCAGTATTTT. The full variable domain, with the rest looked up from reference TRBV5-1 and TRBJ2-3, is KAGVTQTPRYLIKTRGQQVTLSCSPISGHRSVSWYQQTPGQGLQFLFEYFSETQRNKGNFPGRFSGRQFSNSRSEMNVSTLELGDSALYLCASSDGTSGSTDTQYFGPGTRLTVL.

This clonotype came up a few times. This chain connects TRBV7-2 to TRBJ1-2, with unresolved D. V dropped 5 bases and J dropped 8 bases, with 12 bases sitting between them. Germline V gene lookup returns CDR1 SGHTA and CDR2 FQGNSA. This CDR3 region has 12 residues. The CDR3 region is CASSLGSEGYTF. Here the CDR3 DNA reads TGTGCCAGCAGCCTCGGATCGGAGGGCTACACCTTC.

This clonotype has ten or more counts. The chain couples TRBV4-2 to TRBJ1-1, with D unclear. This CDR3 is 15 amino acids long. CDR1 LGHNA and CDR2 YNFKEQ come from the germline V gene. The V end lost 0 bases, the J end lost 2 bases, and 10 bases lay between the germline ends. Here the CDR3 reads CASSQEAGGNTEAFF. The CDR3 DNA is TGTGCCAGCAGCCAAGAGGCGGGAGGAAACACTGAAGCTTTCTTT.

This clonotype was counted between two and nine times. The rearrangement uses TRBV6-2 or TRBV6-3 and TRBJ2-7; the D gene is possibly TRBD2 (6 bases). The CDR3 loop spans 18 amino acids. From germline, CDR1 is MNHEY and CDR2 SVGEGT. V lost 2 bases, J lost 7 bases, and 27 bases lay in between. CDR3 sequence: CASSYPPGEGRSIREQYF. CDR3 nucleotide sequence: TGTGCCAGCAGTTACCCACCAGGTGAGGGGAGGTCGATTCGGGAGCAGTACTTC.

This clonotype was seen ten or more times. The DNA for the CDR3 is TGTGCCAGCAGCTTAGAGCACGGTGAGCAGTTCTTC. Its translation: CASSLEHGEQFF. The J gene is TRBJ2-1, the V gene TRBV7-2; unclear D gene. With 1 base removed from V and 9 bases from J, the gap between germline ends came to 7 bases. The V gene's germline CDR1 is SGHTA and CDR2 FQGNSA. The length of the CDR3 is 12 residues. The full variable domain, rest sourced from reference TRBV7-2 and TRBJ2-1, is GAGVSQSPSNKVTEKGKDVELRCDPISGHTALYWYRQSLGQGLEFLIYFQGNSAPDKSGLPSDRFSAERTGGSVSTLTIQRTQQEDSAVYLCASSLEHGEQFFGPGTRLTVL.